These 11 T cell receptor beta chains share one sample of origin, sequenced in a study of blood T cell repertoires in COVID-19. TCRdb keeps only in-frame clones here, not all; method: immunoSEQ multiplex PCR. The table lists over 25,000 clones, around 90% of them singletons. Sequencing was performed on peripheral blood. These receptors were taken from a woman aged 60-70 years with active COVID-19.

This chain joins TRBV19 and TRBJ2-4; 8 bases line up with TRBD2. The V and J ends lost 1 base and 3 bases, in that order; junction bases with no gene match: 2. Germline CDR1 is LNHDA and CDR2 is SQIVND (reference sequence). This CDR3 is built from 15 residues. The CDR3 is CASSIAGGLKNIQYF. CDR3 nucleotides: TGTGCCAGTAGTATAGCGGGAGGGCTCAAAAACATTCAGTACTTC.

This chain connects TRBV7-9 to TRBJ2-3, with D perhaps TRBD2 (6 bases). Trimming pared 3 bases from V and 4 bases from J, leaving 11 bases between. There are 14 residues in the CDR3. Germline assignment: CDR1 SEHNR and CDR2 FQNEAQ (reference sequence). The CDR3 bases are TGTGCCAGCAGCTTCAGACTAGGCCCAGATACGCAGTATTTT. It is translated as CASSFRLGPDTQYF.

The V gene is TRBV9, the J gene TRBJ2-7; 9 positions agree with TRBD2. Germline-derived CDR1 and CDR2 are SGDLS and YYNGEE. Germline trimming cut 2 bases from V and 2 bases from J; bases unmatched to any gene: 5. This CDR3 has 15 amino acids. Here the CDR3 DNA reads TGTGCCAGCAGCGTCGGGACTAGCCAGCCCTACGAGCAGTACTTC. This encodes CASSVGTSQPYEQYF. The full variable domain, in which reference TRBV9 and TRBJ2-7 provide the parts outside the CDR3, is DSGVTQTPKHLITATGQRVTLRCSPRSGDLSVYWYQQSLDQGLQFLIQYYNGEERAKGNILERFSAQQFPDLHSELNLSSLELGDSALYFCASSVGTSQPYEQYFGPGTRLTVT.

V is TRBV28 and J is TRBJ1-1; D is undetermined. The V gene's germline CDR1 is MDHEN and CDR2 SYDVKM. V was clipped by 5 bases and J by 5 bases, with 18 bases between them. The CDR3 extends over 15 amino acids. The CDR3 loop is CASSPPMFGGTEAFF. The CDR3 DNA sequence: TGTGCCAGCAGTCCCCCAATGTTTGGCGGGACTGAAGCTTTCTTT.

The J gene is TRBJ2-7, the V gene TRBV11-2; 7 nucleotides agree with TRBD2. Per the germline V gene, CDR1 is SGHAT and CDR2 is FQNNGV. V shed 8 bases, J shed 0 bases, and the junction held 4 bases outside the gene matches. This CDR3 has 13 amino acids. DNA for the CDR3: TGTGCCAGCTTGGGGGGGGACTCCTACGAGCAGTACTTC. It is translated as CASLGGDSYEQYF.

The genes are TRBV7-9 and TRBJ1-4; the D is unclear. Trimming took 5 bases from V and 3 from J, leaving 13 bases between them. Per germline, CDR1 SEHNR and CDR2 FQNEAQ (reference sequence). CDR3 length: 15 amino acids. The CDR3 loop is CASSRRGSANEKLFF. The DNA of the CDR3 is TGTGCCAGCAGCCGGCGAGGGTCCGCTAATGAAAAACTGTTTTTT.

This clone was found a few times. The chain is built from TRBV19 and TRBJ2-6, with 9 nucleotides matching TRBD1. Germline CDR1 is LNHDA and CDR2 is SQIVND (reference sequence). This CDR3 region has 20 residues. The J segment lost 2 bases and the V segment lost 3 bases, leaving 14 bases of the junction unmatched. CDR3 nucleotides: TGTGCCAGTAGTATGAGGTCCCGGGACAGGGTGTTTGCTGGGGCCAACGTCCTGACTTTC. Translated: CASSMRSRDRVFAGANVLTF.

CDR3 sequence (DNA): TGTGCCAGCAGACAGGGGTGGAACACCGGGGAGCTGTTTTTT. Translation gives CASRQGWNTGELFF. The genes are TRBV6-4 and TRBJ2-2; TRBD1 agrees at 7 bases. CDR1 and CDR2 from the germline V gene are MRHNA and SNTAGT. With V trimmed by 6 bases and J by 1 base, 2 bases remained unmatched. The CDR3 totals 14 residues.

J is TRBJ2-6 and V is TRBV5-4, with D perhaps TRBD1 (6 bases). CDR1 is SGHNT, CDR2 YYREEE, per germline (reference sequence). The germline V and J ends were trimmed by 4 bases and 2 bases, with 16 bases remaining between them. The CDR3 contains 17 residues. CDR3 protein: CASSTGTPTPGANVLTF. The CDR3 nucleotides read TGTGCCAGCAGCACCGGGACACCGACTCCTGGGGCCAACGTCCTGACTTTC.

The chain couples TRBV12-5 to TRBJ2-7, with D maybe TRBD2 (5 bases). The CDR3 length is 15 residues. Germline values: CDR1 LGHNT, CDR2 FRNRAP. V dropped 2 bases and J dropped 9 bases, with 20 bases sitting between them. The CDR3 region has the DNA TGTGCTAGTGGTTTGATCCCGGGATCTTCGAGTTGGCAGTACTTC. It translates to CASGLIPGSSSWQYF. The complete variable domain, with remaining parts taken from reference TRBV12-5 and TRBJ2-7, reads DARVTQTPRHKVTEMGQEVTMRCQPILGHNTVFWYRQTMMQGLELLAYFRNRAPLDDSGMPKDRFSAEMPDATLATLKIQPSEPRDSAVYFCASGLIPGSSSWQYFGPGTRLTVT.

The chain carries TRBV7-9 and TRBJ1-1; D is unclear. The CDR3 consists of 15 residues. V was pared by 5 bases and J by 0 bases, with 13 bases between. Germline V gene sequence: CDR1 SEHNR, CDR2 FQNEAQ (reference sequence). The CDR3 region has the DNA TGTGCCAGCAGCCCAAAGGTGCGGTTGAACACTGAAGCTTTCTTT. Its translation is CASSPKVRLNTEAFF.